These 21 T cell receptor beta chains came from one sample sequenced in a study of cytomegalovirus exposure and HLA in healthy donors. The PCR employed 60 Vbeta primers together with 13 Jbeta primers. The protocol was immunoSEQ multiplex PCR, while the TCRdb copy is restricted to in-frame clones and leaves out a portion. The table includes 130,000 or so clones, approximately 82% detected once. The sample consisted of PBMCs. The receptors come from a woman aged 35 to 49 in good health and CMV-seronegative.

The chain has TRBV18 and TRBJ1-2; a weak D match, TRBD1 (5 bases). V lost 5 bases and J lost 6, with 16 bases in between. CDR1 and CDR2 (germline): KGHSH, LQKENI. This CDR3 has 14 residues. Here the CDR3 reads CASSGRVPSDGYTF. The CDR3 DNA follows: TGTGCCAGCTCAGGCAGGGTTCCGTCTGATGGCTACACCTTC.

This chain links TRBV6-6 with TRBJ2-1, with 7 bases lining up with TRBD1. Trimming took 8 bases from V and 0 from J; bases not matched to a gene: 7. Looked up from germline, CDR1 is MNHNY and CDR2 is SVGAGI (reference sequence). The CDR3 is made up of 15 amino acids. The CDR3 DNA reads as TGTGCCAGCGGGGGACAGCAGAGCTCCTACAATGAGCAGTTCTTC. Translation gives CASGGQQSSYNEQFF.

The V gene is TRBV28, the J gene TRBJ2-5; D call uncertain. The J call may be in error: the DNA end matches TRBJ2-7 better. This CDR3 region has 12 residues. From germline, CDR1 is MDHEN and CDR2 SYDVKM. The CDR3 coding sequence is TGTGCCAGCGCGTGGGCGCTGAACGAGCAGTACTTC. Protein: CASAWALNEQYF.

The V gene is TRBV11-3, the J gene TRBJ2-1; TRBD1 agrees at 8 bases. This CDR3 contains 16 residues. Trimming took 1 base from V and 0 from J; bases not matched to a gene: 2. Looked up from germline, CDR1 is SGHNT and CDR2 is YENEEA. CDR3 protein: CASSLGGTGSYNEQFF. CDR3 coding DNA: TGTGCCAGCAGCTTAGGAGGGACAGGCTCCTACAATGAGCAGTTCTTC. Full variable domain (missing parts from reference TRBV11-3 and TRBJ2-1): EAGVVQSPRYKIIEKKQPVAFWCNPISGHNTLYWYLQNLGQGPELLIRYENEEAVDDSQLPKDRFSAERLKGVDSTLKIQPAELGDSAVYLCASSLGGTGSYNEQFFGPGTRLTVL.

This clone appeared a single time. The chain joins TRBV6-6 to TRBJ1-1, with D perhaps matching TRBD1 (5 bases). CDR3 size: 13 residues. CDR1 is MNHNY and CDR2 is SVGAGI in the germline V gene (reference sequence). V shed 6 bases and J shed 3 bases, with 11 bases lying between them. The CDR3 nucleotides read TGTGCCAGCAGCTTAGTAGGGGACACTGAAGCTTTCTTT. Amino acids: CASSLVGDTEAFF.

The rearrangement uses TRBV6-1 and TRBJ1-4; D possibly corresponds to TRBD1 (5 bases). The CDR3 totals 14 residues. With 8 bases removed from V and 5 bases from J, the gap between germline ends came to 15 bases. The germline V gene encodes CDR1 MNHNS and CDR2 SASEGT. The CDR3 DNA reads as TGTGCCAGCCGTGTACGCGGGGGGAATGAAAAACTGTTTTTT. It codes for CASRVRGGNEKLFF.

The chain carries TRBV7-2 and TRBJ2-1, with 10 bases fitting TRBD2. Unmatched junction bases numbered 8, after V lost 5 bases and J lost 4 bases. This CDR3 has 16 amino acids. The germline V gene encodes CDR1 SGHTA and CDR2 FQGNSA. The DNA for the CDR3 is TGTGCCAGCAGCCGATTACGACTAGCGGGTTACAATGAGCAGTTCTTC. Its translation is CASSRLRLAGYNEQFF.

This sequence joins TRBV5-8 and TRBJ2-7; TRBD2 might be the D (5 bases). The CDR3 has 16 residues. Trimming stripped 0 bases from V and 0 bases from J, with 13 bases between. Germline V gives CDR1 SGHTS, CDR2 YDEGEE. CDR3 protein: CASSLGGNRDSYEQYF. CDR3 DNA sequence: TGTGCCAGCAGCTTGGGGGGTAATCGGGACTCCTACGAGCAGTACTTC.

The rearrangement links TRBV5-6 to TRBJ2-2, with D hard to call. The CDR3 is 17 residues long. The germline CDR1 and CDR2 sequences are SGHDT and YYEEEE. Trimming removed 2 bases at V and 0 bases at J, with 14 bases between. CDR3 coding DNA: TGTGCCAGCAGCTTAAGCCTACAGATACCGAACACCGGGGAGCTGTTTTTT. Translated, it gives CASSLSLQIPNTGELFF.

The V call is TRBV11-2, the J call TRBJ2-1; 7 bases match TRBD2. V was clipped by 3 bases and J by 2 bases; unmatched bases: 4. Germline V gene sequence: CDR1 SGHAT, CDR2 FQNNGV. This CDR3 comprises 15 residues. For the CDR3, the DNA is TGTGCCAGCAGCTTGAGCGGGGCCACCTACAATGAGCAGTTCTTC. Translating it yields CASSLSGATYNEQFF. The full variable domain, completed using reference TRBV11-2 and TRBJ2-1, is EAGVAQSPRYKIIEKRQSVAFWCNPISGHATLYWYQQILGQGPKLLIQFQNNGVVDDSQLPKDRFSAERLKGVDSTLKIQPAKLEDSAVYLCASSLSGATYNEQFFGPGTRLTVL.

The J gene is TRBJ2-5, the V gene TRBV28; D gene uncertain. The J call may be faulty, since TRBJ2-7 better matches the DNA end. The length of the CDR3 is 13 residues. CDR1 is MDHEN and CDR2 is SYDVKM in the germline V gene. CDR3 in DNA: TGTGCCAGCAGCTCGCTGCGGTTCCACGAGCAGTACTTC. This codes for CASSSLRFHEQYF.

The CDR3 DNA is TGTGCCAGCAGCATGCCAACCGGGACAGGGAGCACTGAAGCTTTCTTT. Residues: CASSMPTGTGSTEAFF. The chain is built from TRBV5-6 and TRBJ1-1; 9 positions match TRBD1. After removal of 4 bases from V and 4 bases from J, the junction contained 11 bases not matched to a gene. The CDR3 has 16 residues. CDR1 and CDR2 (germline): SGHDT, YYEEEE.

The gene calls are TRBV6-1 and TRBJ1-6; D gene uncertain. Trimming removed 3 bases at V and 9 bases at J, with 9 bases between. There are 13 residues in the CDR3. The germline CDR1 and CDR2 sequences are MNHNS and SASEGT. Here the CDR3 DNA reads TGTGCCAGCAGTGACCCCACCAGTTCACCCCTCCACTTT. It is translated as CASSDPTSSPLHF.

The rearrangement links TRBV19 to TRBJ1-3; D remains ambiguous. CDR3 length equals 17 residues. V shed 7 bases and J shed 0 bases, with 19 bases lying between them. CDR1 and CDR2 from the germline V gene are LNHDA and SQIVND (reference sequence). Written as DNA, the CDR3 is TGTGCCAGTATCTTCTTGGGCATAACACCCTCTGGAAACACCATATATTTT. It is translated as CASIFLGITPSGNTIYF. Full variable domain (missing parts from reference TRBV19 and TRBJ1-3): DGGITQSPKYLFRKEGQNVTLSCEQNLNHDAMYWYRQDPGQGLRLIYYSQIVNDFQKGDIAEGYSVSREKKESFPLTVTSAQKNPTAFYLCASIFLGITPSGNTIYFGEGSWLTVV.

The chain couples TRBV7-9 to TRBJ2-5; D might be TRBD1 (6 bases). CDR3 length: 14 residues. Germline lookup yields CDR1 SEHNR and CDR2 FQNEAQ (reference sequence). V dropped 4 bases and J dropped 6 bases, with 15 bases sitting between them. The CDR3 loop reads CASSSGVMKKTQYF. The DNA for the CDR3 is TGTGCCAGCAGCTCAGGGGTGATGAAGAAGACCCAGTACTTC.

CDR3 protein: CASTVGPGTDTQYF. The DNA for the CDR3 is TGTGCCAGCACGGTTGGGCCTGGCACAGATACGCAGTATTTT. J is TRBJ2-3 and V is TRBV6-1; D unresolved. CDR3 length equals 14 residues. The V gene lost 7 bases and the J gene lost 1 base, with 12 bases spanning the gap. Germline lookup yields CDR1 MNHNS and CDR2 SASEGT.

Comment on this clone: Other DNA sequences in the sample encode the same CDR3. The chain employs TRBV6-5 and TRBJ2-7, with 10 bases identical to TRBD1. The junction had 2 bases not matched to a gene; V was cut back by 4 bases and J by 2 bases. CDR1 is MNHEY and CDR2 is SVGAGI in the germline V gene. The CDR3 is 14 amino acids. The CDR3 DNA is TGTGCCAGCAGTTGGGACAGGGGAACCTACGAGCAGTACTTC. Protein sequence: CASSWDRGTYEQYF.

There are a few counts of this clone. This chain's CDR3 is CASSFLGTGNDIQYF. CDR3 DNA: TGTGCCAGCAGCTTTCTAGGAACAGGAAATGACATTCAGTACTTC. The V and J genes are TRBV5-4 and TRBJ2-4, with D tentatively TRBD1 (5 bases). Germline loops: CDR1 SGHNT, CDR2 YYREEE (reference sequence). The CDR3 length is 15 residues. Trimming took 2 bases from V and 8 from J, leaving 17 bases between them.

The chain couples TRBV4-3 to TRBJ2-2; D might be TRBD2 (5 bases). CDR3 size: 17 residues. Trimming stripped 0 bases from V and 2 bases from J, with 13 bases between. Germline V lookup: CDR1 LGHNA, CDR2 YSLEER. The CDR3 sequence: CASSQDMRAQNTGELFF. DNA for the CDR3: TGCGCCAGCAGCCAAGATATGAGGGCTCAAAACACCGGGGAGCTGTTTTTT.

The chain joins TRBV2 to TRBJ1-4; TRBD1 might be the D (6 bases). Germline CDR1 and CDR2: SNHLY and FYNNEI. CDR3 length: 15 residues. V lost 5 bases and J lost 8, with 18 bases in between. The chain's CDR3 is CASSTHRAEREKLFF. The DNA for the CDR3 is TGTGCCAGCAGTACCCACAGGGCGGAAAGAGAAAAACTGTTTTTT.

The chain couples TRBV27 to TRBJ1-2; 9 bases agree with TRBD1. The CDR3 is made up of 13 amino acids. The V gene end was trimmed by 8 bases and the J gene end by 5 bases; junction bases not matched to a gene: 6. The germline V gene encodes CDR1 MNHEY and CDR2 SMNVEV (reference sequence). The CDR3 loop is CASATGGAYGYTF. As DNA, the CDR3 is TGTGCCAGCGCAACAGGGGGCGCTTATGGCTACACCTTC.